Each of the 32 T cell receptor beta chains below was sequenced from the same sample in a study of shared clonotypes between healthy human individuals (dated by TCRdb to 2020 to 2021). Receptors were amplified or captured by the immunoSEQ multiplex PCR assay. Sourced from immuneACCESS, this table was stored by TCRdb with only in-frame sequences that have V and J called. A share of the clones is absent; for the studies checked, an unresolved V gene accounts for under half, and the remainder has no known explanation. The sample records 950,000 to 1,100,000 clones, under 80% of which are singletons. Approximately 1.5% of the sample lies in the top ten. What was sequenced was memory CD4+ T cells sorted from blood. The sample's cell subset or site label, decoded: CD45RA-negative fraction. The receptors here all came from a young man in good health.

This chain connects TRBV10-3 to TRBJ1-5, with 9 nucleotides matching TRBD1. V shed 6 bases and J 0 bases; nucleotides not matched to a gene: 12. The CDR3 runs to 18 residues. Germline V lookup: CDR1 ENHRY, CDR2 SYGVKD. CDR3 bases: TGTGCCATCAGGCCGGGACAGGGCGAGTTTTATAGCAATCAGCCCCAGCATTTT. This gives the protein CAIRPGQGEFYSNQPQHF.

The chain has TRBV29-1 and TRBJ2-5; D uncertain. Gene TRBJ2-7 matches the end of the DNA better, so the J call may be wrong. The CDR3 consists of 12 residues. Per germline, CDR1 SQVTM and CDR2 ANQGSEA. CDR3 in amino acids: CSVPDGRDEQYF. Written as DNA, the CDR3 is TGCAGCGTTCCGGACGGACGGGACGAGCAGTACTTC.

V and J are TRBV6-1 and TRBJ2-4; TRBD1 aligns across 9 bases. Germline CDR1 MNHNS, CDR2 SASEGT. This CDR3 is built from 19 residues. Trimming at V came to 0 bases and at J to 0 bases, leaving 9 bases not matched to a gene. The CDR3, as DNA: TGTGCCAGCAGTGAAGCTCGGGGACAGGGTTTACCAGCCAAAAACATTCAGTACTTC. Its translation: CASSEARGQGLPAKNIQYF.

The rearrangement uses TRBV30 and TRBJ1-6; D is unresolved. The CDR3 is made up of 15 amino acids. V lost 3 bases to trimming and J lost 11 bases, with 20 bases between them. Germline assignment: CDR1 GTSNPN and CDR2 SVGIG (reference sequence). As DNA, the CDR3 is TGTGCCTGGAGCGTGCTCGGGGAAGCTCACCCACCCCTCCACTTT. Residues: CAWSVLGEAHPPLHF.

This clone was counted once. One base away lies a much larger clone, so this may be a sequencing read error. V is TRBV6-5 and J is TRBJ1-1; tentative D call: TRBD1 (5 bases). The V end was cut by 8 bases, the J end by 5 bases, with 12 bases between. This CDR3 is built from 12 residues. Germline values: CDR1 MNHEY, CDR2 SVGAGI. For the CDR3, the DNA is TGTGCCAGCTGGGGCCCGGGAACTGAAGCTTTCTTT. Protein product: CASWGPGTEAFF.

This clone was picked up a small number of times. V is TRBV5-6 and J is TRBJ2-7; TRBD2 agrees at 11 bases. CDR3 size: 15 residues. Germline CDR1 and CDR2: SGHDT and YYEEEE. With V trimmed by 4 bases and J by 6 bases, 9 bases remained unmatched. The DNA for the CDR3 is TGTGCCAGCAGCAAAGGGGCTAGCGGGAGGAGCGAGCAGTACTTC. Protein sequence: CASSKGASGRSEQYF. Full variable domain (remainder filled in from reference TRBV5-6 and TRBJ2-7): DAGVTQSPTHLIKTRGQQVTLRCSPKSGHDTVSWYQQALGQGPQFIFQYYEEEERQRGNFPDRFSGHQFPNYSSELNVNALLLGDSALYLCASSKGASGRSEQYFGPGTRLTVT.

J is TRBJ2-5 and V is TRBV7-2, with a weak D call TRBD2 (5 bases). The CDR3 extends over 15 amino acids. Germline assignment: CDR1 SGHTA and CDR2 FQGNSA. The V end lost 1 base, the J end lost 1 base, and 10 bases lay between the germline ends. CDR3 DNA: TGTGCCAGCAGCTTAGGAGGGAGTATCCAAGAGACCCAGTACTTC. Protein product: CASSLGGSIQETQYF.

CDR3 bases: TGTGCCAGCAGCGTAGGGGTGACGCACACAGATACGCAGTATTTT. Its protein is CASSVGVTHTDTQYF. The rearrangement links TRBV9 to TRBJ2-3; D gene uncertain. Between the trimmed V and J ends, which lost 0 bases and 2 bases, there was a span of 10 bases. Germline values: CDR1 SGDLS, CDR2 YYNGEE. The CDR3 runs 15 residues.

This clone showed up just a few times. The chain employs TRBV29-1 and TRBJ1-2; no firm D call. The V gene's germline CDR1 is SQVTM and CDR2 ANQGSEA. V was shortened by 1 base and J by 8 bases, with 8 bases between the two germline ends. The CDR3 length is 11 residues. CDR3 sequence (DNA): TGCAGCGTTGAAGGTCTTATCGGCTACACCTTC. It translates to CSVEGLIGYTF.

This chain joins TRBV19 and TRBJ1-2, with TRBD1 matching 7 bases. The CDR3 covers 14 residues. V lost 5 bases to trimming and J lost 2 bases; unmatched junction nucleotides: 5. CDR1 and CDR2 (germline): LNHDA, SQIVND (reference sequence). The CDR3, as DNA: TGTGCCAGTAGTCCCCAGGGACAGAACTATGGCTACACCTTC. This encodes CASSPQGQNYGYTF.

This sequence joins TRBV10-2 and TRBJ2-2; D is undetermined. Deletions cut 1 base from V and 11 bases from J, with 11 bases between. The CDR3 covers 13 residues. CDR1 and CDR2 from the germline V gene are WSHSY and SAAADI. In DNA, the CDR3 is TGCGCCAGCAGTGAGTATGTAGCTAAAGAGCTGTTTTTT. It specifies CASSEYVAKELFF.

Details on this clone: The sample holds other DNA sequences that translate to the same CDR3. The chain has TRBV30 and TRBJ2-6; D is unclear. CDR3 length: 13 residues. Trimming stripped 5 bases from V and 0 bases from J, with 5 bases between. Germline-derived CDR1 and CDR2 are GTSNPN and SVGIG (reference sequence). CDR3 coding DNA: TGTGCCTGGTCCTACTCTGGGGCCAACGTCCTGACTTTC. It encodes CAWSYSGANVLTF. Drawing the rest from reference TRBV30 and TRBJ2-6, the complete variable domain is SQTIHQWPATLVQPVGSPLSLECTVEGTSNPNLYWYRQAAGRGLQLLFYSVGIGQISSEVPQNLSASRPQDRQFILSSKKLLLSDSGFYLCAWSYSGANVLTFGAGSRLTVL.

V is TRBV6-1 and J is TRBJ1-2; weak D call: TRBD1 (6 bases). This CDR3 has 12 amino acids. Germline loops: CDR1 MNHNS, CDR2 SASEGT. Trimming cost V 6 bases and J 7 bases, with 12 bases left between them. For the CDR3, the DNA is TGTGCCAGCAGCCGGGACACTTCTGGCTACACCTTC. This sequence encodes CASSRDTSGYTF.

The chain carries TRBV6-1 and TRBJ1-2; TRBD1 agrees at 11 bases. CDR1 is MNHNS, CDR2 SASEGT, per germline. CDR3 length: 13 amino acids. V lost 10 bases and J lost 5; bases outside the gene matches: 6. The CDR3 reads CAIPGQGEYGYTF. The DNA of the CDR3 is TGTGCCATACCGGGACAGGGGGAGTATGGCTACACCTTC.

The genes are TRBV4-2 and TRBJ2-6, with 9 positions matching TRBD1. Germline V gene sequence: CDR1 LGHNA, CDR2 YNFKEQ. V dropped 3 bases and J dropped 3; count of bases not matched to a gene: 6. CDR3 length: 17 amino acids. The CDR3 here is CASSHQQGAGGANVLTF. The CDR3 nucleotides are TGTGCCAGCAGCCACCAACAGGGGGCAGGTGGGGCCAACGTCCTGACTTTC.

The CDR3 bases are TGCGCCAGCAGCTGGGGACAGGCCAACCACGAGCAGTACTTC. This sequence encodes CASSWGQANHEQYF. This chain joins TRBV5-1 and TRBJ2-7, with 8 positions matching TRBD1. The CDR3 runs to 14 residues. J lost 5 bases, V lost 3 bases, and 7 bases had no gene match. Germline V gene sequence: CDR1 SGHRS, CDR2 YFSETQ.

The chain employs TRBV5-1 and TRBJ2-6, with TRBD1 identical over 10 bases. Germline CDR1 reads SGHRS; CDR2 reads YFSETQ. This CDR3 spans 17 amino acids. V trimming: 5 bases; J trimming: 0 bases; junction bases outside the gene matches: 5. Here the CDR3 reads CASRPRDRGSGANVLTF. CDR3 bases: TGCGCCAGCAGGCCCCGGGACAGGGGCTCTGGGGCCAACGTCCTGACTTTC.

The rearrangement joins TRBV7-8 to TRBJ1-6; 7 bases are shared with TRBD1. Germline loops: CDR1 SGHVS, CDR2 FQNEAQ. Trimming took 5 bases from V and 3 from J; bases not matched to a gene: 4. There are 15 residues in the CDR3. For the CDR3, the DNA is TGTGCCAGCAGCCCCGGGACAGTCTATAATTCACCCCTCCACTTT. Protein: CASSPGTVYNSPLHF. The variable domain in full, completed from reference TRBV7-8 and TRBJ1-6, reads GAGVSQSPRYKVAKRGQDVALRCDPISGHVSLFWYQQALGQGPEFLTYFQNEAQLDKSGLPSDRFFAERPEGSVSTLKIQRTQQEDSAVYLCASSPGTVYNSPLHFGNGTRLTVT.

The chain employs TRBV18 and TRBJ2-2, with D tentatively TRBD2 (5 bases). This CDR3 contains 13 residues. CDR1 and CDR2 from the germline V gene are KGHSH and LQKENI. Trimming removed 3 bases at V and 3 bases at J, with 5 bases between. The CDR3 loop is CASSPGDTGELFF. CDR3 DNA: TGTGCCAGCTCACCCGGGGACACCGGGGAGCTGTTTTTT.

This clone was observed once. The rearrangement joins TRBV7-6 to TRBJ1-3, with D possibly being TRBD1 (5 bases). CDR3 length: 16 amino acids. In germline, CDR1 is SGHVS, CDR2 FNYEAQ. The V and J ends lost 5 bases and 0 bases respectively, with 14 bases between them. The CDR3 bases are TGTGCCAGCAGCCCTGGGGCGTCTAGCTCTGGAAACACCATATATTTT. Translation gives CASSPGASSSGNTIYF.

In its sample, this clone was seen once. This rearrangement joins TRBV5-6 to TRBJ1-2; D is undetermined. Germline CDR1 and CDR2: SGHDT and YYEEEE. Trimming stripped 0 bases from V and 4 bases from J, with 10 bases between. The CDR3 is 14 amino acids. The CDR3 sequence is CASSLATSSYGYTF. The CDR3 DNA follows: TGTGCCAGCAGCTTGGCGACCAGTTCCTATGGCTACACCTTC.

The DNA of the CDR3 is TGTGCCAGCAGTCCCTCCAAGTTCAGGGCTGTTTTCTTT. This sequence encodes CASSPSKFRAVFF. This rearrangement joins TRBV27 to TRBJ1-1, with D maybe TRBD1 (5 bases). Germline V lookup: CDR1 MNHEY, CDR2 SMNVEV (reference sequence). V lost 5 bases, J lost 13 bases, and 20 bases lay in between. This CDR3 spans 13 amino acids.

This clone was recorded once. V gene TRBV7-9 combines with J gene TRBJ1-6, with D tentatively TRBD1 (6 bases). This CDR3 has 17 amino acids. Trimming removed 4 bases from V and 9 bases from J, with 22 bases in between. In germline, CDR1 is SEHNR, CDR2 FQNEAQ (reference sequence). The CDR3 bases are TGTGCCAGCAGCTCGACAGGAATGGGGTACCTTTCTTCACCCCTCCACTTT. Translating gives CASSSTGMGYLSSPLHF.

Comment on this clone: Other DNA sequences in this specimen translate into the identical CDR3. This rearrangement joins TRBV4-3 to TRBJ2-3; the match to TRBD2 covers 8 bases. Germline V CDR1 and CDR2: LGHNA, YSLEER. V lost 4 bases to trimming and J lost 0 bases; unmatched junction nucleotides: 3. The CDR3 extends over 15 amino acids. The CDR3 sequence is CASSPTSGSTDTQYF. CDR3 coding DNA: TGCGCCAGCAGCCCAACTAGCGGAAGCACAGATACGCAGTATTTT.

This chain connects TRBV2 to TRBJ2-1, with TRBD2 matching over 10 bases. The CDR3 runs 14 residues. Per germline, CDR1 SNHLY and CDR2 FYNNEI. V dropped 8 bases and J dropped 9; count of bases not matched to a gene: 10. CDR3 region: CASQAGGPIGEQFF. CDR3 in DNA: TGTGCCAGCCAAGCGGGAGGGCCAATAGGTGAGCAGTTCTTC.

J is TRBJ1-1 and V is TRBV10-3; D is possibly TRBD1 (5 bases). CDR3 size: 15 residues. The germline V and J ends were trimmed by 10 bases and 6 bases, with 24 bases remaining between them. Germline CDR1 ENHRY, CDR2 SYGVKD. CDR3 sequence: CATSPRLGVWAEAFF. CDR3 DNA sequence: TGTGCCACTTCCCCCCGACTGGGGGTGTGGGCTGAAGCTTTCTTT.

This sequence joins TRBV28 and TRBJ1-2; D unclear. The CDR3 is 12 residues long. Germline V lookup: CDR1 MDHEN, CDR2 SYDVKM. CDR3 sequence: CAALLGVYGYTF. In nucleotides, the CDR3 is TGTGCGGCCCTATTAGGAGTCTATGGCTACACCTTC.

The genes are TRBV28 and TRBJ1-4; 7 positions match TRBD1. Germline lookup yields CDR1 MDHEN and CDR2 SYDVKM. The trim removed 2 bases at V and 7 bases at J, leaving 7 bases unmatched. The CDR3 is made up of 15 amino acids. The CDR3 DNA is TGTGCCAGCAGTTTAAGACAGGGAGGGAGTGAAAAACTGTTTTTT. Its protein is CASSLRQGGSEKLFF.

This chain links TRBV30 with TRBJ2-2, with 9 positions matching TRBD2. The CDR3 contains 16 residues. Unmatched junction bases numbered 3, after V lost 1 base and J lost 0 bases. Germline-derived CDR1 and CDR2 are GTSNPN and SVGIG (reference sequence). In nucleotides, the CDR3 is TGTGCCTGGAGTGGGCTAGCGGGAACGAACACCGGGGAGCTGTTTTTT. Protein sequence: CAWSGLAGTNTGELFF.

The CDR3 DNA reads as TGTGCCAGCTCACCACAAGAGGGGACGAATTCACCCCTCCACTTT. It specifies CASSPQEGTNSPLHF. The J gene is TRBJ1-6, the V gene TRBV18; D possibly corresponds to TRBD1 (5 bases). The length of the CDR3 is 15 residues. CDR1 is KGHSH, CDR2 LQKENI, per germline. The V and J ends lost 1 base and 7 bases respectively, with 11 bases between them.

The chain is built from TRBV10-1 and TRBJ1-5; D is ambiguous. The germline V gene encodes CDR1 WNHNN and CDR2 SYGVQD (reference sequence). The germline V and J ends were trimmed by 6 bases and 7 bases, with 16 bases remaining between them. The CDR3 has 14 amino acids. The CDR3 here is CASSAEGMNQPQHF. The CDR3 coding sequence is TGCGCCAGCAGCGCAGAAGGGATGAACCAGCCCCAGCATTTT.

The chain couples TRBV28 to TRBJ2-5; 12 nucleotides match TRBD1. The ends lost 5 bases at V and 1 base at J; junction bases unmatched: 2. CDR3 length: 15 amino acids. The germline gives CDR1 MDHEN, CDR2 SYDVKM. CDR3 amino acids: CASSGTGGSQETQYF. The CDR3 DNA reads as TGTGCCAGCAGTGGGACAGGGGGCTCCCAAGAGACCCAGTACTTC.